Described below is a single T cell receptor (beta chain) sequence and its context. Antigen specificity is unknown. The data belong to a study of OX40 agonist ivuxolimab in advanced cancers. Across the whole study: The dose-escalation cohort had hepatocellular carcinoma, melanoma, renal cell or head and neck cancer. A mean age of approximately 58 years, range about 20 to 79, was recorded, and roughly 83% were male. General study results and limits: Partly responding patients at 0.1-3.0 mg/kg showed some of the smallest clonal expansion. Antigens targeted by the expanded peripheral T cells were not determined.

The CDR3 extends over 14 amino acids. V was clipped by 1 base and J by 7 bases, with 12 bases between them. Germline loops: CDR1 SGHDT, CDR2 YYEEEE. Data came from immunoSEQ multiplex PCR; TCRdb stores just in-frame clones and leaves some out. Of tens of thousands of clones detected, approximately 90% appear once; the ten largest clones hold around 2%. The source was CD4+ or CD8+ T cells sorted from blood, collected in a trial of the OX40 agonist ivuxolimab. The rearrangement links TRBV5-6 to TRBJ1-5; possible D gene TRBD1, 6 bases. The source is an adult with an advanced solid tumor such as melanoma, head and neck, liver or kidney cancer. For the CDR3, the DNA is TGTGCCAGCAGCTTGCGGGGGGCTGCCCAGCCCCAGCATTTT. Residues: CASSLRGAAQPQHF.